This passage covers 10 T cell receptor beta chains from one sample sequenced in a study of shared clonotypes between healthy human individuals. Clones were read by immunoSEQ multiplex PCR, and TCRdb kept only the in-frame ones, dropping some. This sample has 1 million to 1.2 million clones; approximately 80% occur once, and the top ten carry 0.85% to 1%. The sequencing sample was made of memory CD4+ T cells from PBMCs. Subset given: CD45RA-negative fraction. These receptors originate from a young man in good health. Some clones in this sample may be carry-over from other donors' samples.

J is TRBJ2-3 and V is TRBV19; possibly TRBD1 for D (6 bases). Trimming stripped 3 bases from V and 0 bases from J, with 10 bases between. Per germline, CDR1 LNHDA and CDR2 SQIVND (reference sequence). This CDR3 has 15 amino acids. CDR3 region: CASSMARGSTDTQYF. The DNA of the CDR3 is TGTGCCAGTAGTATGGCTAGGGGGAGCACAGATACGCAGTATTTT.

This clone appeared a single time. This chain joins TRBV19 and TRBJ2-5; 9 nucleotides align to TRBD2. Germline V lookup: CDR1 LNHDA, CDR2 SQIVND (reference sequence). The CDR3 sequence is 16 residues long. V dropped 5 bases and J dropped 5; count of bases not matched to a gene: 12. The CDR3 loop is CASSLTSGLAVETQYF. Written as DNA, the CDR3 is TGTGCCAGTAGTTTAACTAGCGGGTTGGCTGTCGAGACCCAGTACTTC.

The rearrangement links TRBV5-5 to TRBJ1-5, with 7 bases matching TRBD1. V lost 4 bases, J lost 5 bases, and 6 bases stayed unmatched. Germline V CDR1 and CDR2: SGHKS, YYEKEE (reference sequence). This CDR3 has 14 amino acids. The CDR3 nucleotides are TGTGCCAGCAGCCTGACAGGGAACGATCAGCCCCAGCATTTT. Protein sequence: CASSLTGNDQPQHF.

J is TRBJ2-1 and V is TRBV27; no firm D call. This CDR3 is 15 amino acids long. CDR1 and CDR2 (germline): MNHEY, SMNVEV (reference sequence). Trimming removed 2 bases at V and 8 bases at J, with 16 bases between. The CDR3 here is CASSLGPARFHEQFF. The CDR3 DNA sequence: TGTGCCAGCAGTTTAGGTCCGGCTCGCTTCCATGAGCAGTTCTTC.

The chain employs TRBV5-1 and TRBJ2-1; 13 bases line up with TRBD2. The CDR3 totals 17 residues. The J segment lost 4 bases and the V segment lost 4 bases, leaving 8 bases of the junction unmatched. CDR1 SGHRS and CDR2 YFSETQ come from the germline V gene. The CDR3 DNA reads TGCGCCAGCAGCACTGGACTAGCGGGAGTATTGTACAATGAGCAGTTCTTC. This translates into CASSTGLAGVLYNEQFF. The entire variable domain, with the rest obtained from reference TRBV5-1 and TRBJ2-1, is as follows: KAGVTQTPRYLIKTRGQQVTLSCSPISGHRSVSWYQQTPGQGLQFLFEYFSETQRNKGNFPGRFSGRQFSNSRSEMNVSTLELGDSALYLCASSTGLAGVLYNEQFFGPGTRLTVL.

The V gene is TRBV30, the J gene TRBJ2-2, with TRBD2 matching over 15 bases. The CDR3 is made up of 16 amino acids. With V trimmed by 0 bases and J by 6 bases, 2 bases remained unmatched. Germline lookup yields CDR1 GTSNPN and CDR2 SVGIG (reference sequence). This CDR3 reads CAWSVGLAGGAGELFF. In nucleotides, the CDR3 is TGTGCCTGGAGTGTCGGACTAGCGGGAGGGGCCGGGGAGCTGTTTTTT.

CDR3 coding DNA: TGTGCCTGGAGCGAAGGGGAGCAGTACTTC. Its translation: CAWSEGEQYF. This chain uses TRBV30 with TRBJ2-7; D gene uncertain. CDR3 length: 10 amino acids. Germline CDR1 GTSNPN, CDR2 SVGIG (reference sequence). Trimming took off 3 bases at V and 7 bases at J, with 7 bases between the two ends.

This chain joins TRBV28 and TRBJ2-3, with D possibly TRBD2 on 6 matching bases. There are 16 residues in the CDR3. Germline V lookup: CDR1 MDHEN, CDR2 SYDVKM. The V gene lost 6 bases and the J gene lost 0 bases, with 16 bases spanning the gap. DNA for the CDR3: TGTGCCAGCAGCCAACGGGGGTACCCTAGCACAGATACGCAGTATTTT. This encodes CASSQRGYPSTDTQYF.

Comment on this clone: Other DNA sequences in this sample translate to the same CDR3. This chain uses TRBV11-1 with TRBJ2-3; D is possibly TRBD1 (6 bases). This CDR3 contains 13 residues. CDR1 SGHAT and CDR2 FQDESV come from the germline V gene (reference sequence). V lost 3 bases to trimming and J lost 6 bases, with 10 bases between them. CDR3 nucleotide sequence: TGTGCCAGCAGCTTCTACAGGGCCGATACGCAGTATTTT. Translation: CASSFYRADTQYF.

The V and J genes are TRBV19 and TRBJ1-5, with a tentative D call TRBD1 (5 bases). Germline V gene lookup returns CDR1 LNHDA and CDR2 SQIVND (reference sequence). The V end lost 5 bases, the J end lost 5 bases, and 10 bases lay between the germline ends. The length of the CDR3 is 13 residues. This CDR3 is CASSSRVDQPQHF. The CDR3 region has the DNA TGTGCCAGTAGTTCCAGGGTTGATCAGCCCCAGCATTTT.